This T cell receptor (beta chain) was sequenced for a study of blood T cells in healthy people across ages. As to this clonotype: Its antigen is undetermined.

The ends lost 0 bases at V and 8 bases at J; junction bases unmatched: 8. Germline-derived CDR1 and CDR2 are MGHRA and YSYEKL. The length of the CDR3 is 15 residues. A second PCR of about 6 to 11 cycles used a sample-barcoded 5' primer and a J-beta primer mix. Every cDNA molecule bore a tag from a template-switch adaptor containing 12 random nucleotides. From each sample, at least 2.5 million paired-end reads containing CDR3 were obtained. In TCRdb, the 5' RACE reads were re-called with MiXCR into one record per CDR3 protein. This table holds 1.5 million to 2 million distinct CDR3 sequences, about 50% found once. Donors were systemically healthy Caucasian individuals from Russia aged about 6 to 95 years. Notes on the study in general: Long-lived donors exceeded aged donors in naive CD4+ cells and diversity.

The J gene is TRBJ1-2, the V gene TRBV4-1; 8 bases line up with TRBD1. This receptor was obtained from a middle-aged woman in good health. Sequencing input: blood. In nucleotides, the CDR3 is TGCGCCAGCAGCCAAGATGCCAGGGGGCAGGGAGGCTACACCTTC. Amino acid sequence: CASSQDARGQGGYTF.